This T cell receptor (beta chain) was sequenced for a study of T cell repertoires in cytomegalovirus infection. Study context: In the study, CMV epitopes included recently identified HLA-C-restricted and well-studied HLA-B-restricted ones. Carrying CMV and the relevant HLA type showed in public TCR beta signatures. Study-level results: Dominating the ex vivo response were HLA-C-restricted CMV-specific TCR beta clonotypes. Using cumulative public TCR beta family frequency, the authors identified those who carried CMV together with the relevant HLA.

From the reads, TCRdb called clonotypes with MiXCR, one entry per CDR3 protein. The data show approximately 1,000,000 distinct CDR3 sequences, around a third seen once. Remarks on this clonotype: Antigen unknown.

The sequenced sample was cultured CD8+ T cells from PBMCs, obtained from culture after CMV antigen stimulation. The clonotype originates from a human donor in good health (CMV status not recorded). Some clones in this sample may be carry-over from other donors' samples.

The CDR3 is CASSHLSTGSYNSPLHF. CDR3 sequence (DNA): TGTGCCAGCAGTCACCTATCCACGGGCTCCTATAATTCACCCCTCCACTTT. The chain uses TRBV2 and TRBJ1-6; no reliable D call. Trimming took 5 bases from V and 0 from J, leaving 14 bases between them. The CDR3 is made up of 17 amino acids. Germline lookup yields CDR1 SNHLY and CDR2 FYNNEI.